Presented here are 22 T cell receptor beta chains from one specimen sequenced in a study of cytomegalovirus exposure and HLA in healthy donors. PCR employed 60 Vbeta and 13 Jbeta primers. Generated by immunoSEQ multiplex PCR, the TCRdb table keeps only in-frame clones and is missing some. The table records roughly 200,000 clones, around four fifths of them present only once. Material for sequencing was PBMCs. The receptors derive from a woman aged 40 to 55 in good health and CMV-seronegative.

The gene calls are TRBV19 and TRBJ2-1; no reliable D call. The germline CDR1 and CDR2 sequences are LNHDA and SQIVND (reference sequence). The CDR3 length is 14 residues. The V end was cut by 3 bases, the J end by 7 bases, with 13 bases between. Written as DNA, the CDR3 is TGTGCCAGTAGTATTTCCCCGCTAGTAAATGAGCAGTTCTTC. Protein sequence: CASSISPLVNEQFF.

This chain joins TRBV15 and TRBJ2-7; D is perhaps TRBD2 (6 bases). There are 15 residues in the CDR3. The V end lost 1 base, the J end lost 0 bases, and 10 bases lay between the germline ends. The germline V gene encodes CDR1 LNHNV and CDR2 YYDKDF (reference sequence). The CDR3: CATSRAARDSYEQYF. DNA for the CDR3: TGTGCCACCAGCAGAGCAGCGCGGGACTCCTACGAGCAGTACTTC.

V and J are TRBV2 and TRBJ1-2, with 8 bases matching TRBD1. Per germline, CDR1 SNHLY and CDR2 FYNNEI. V lost 3 bases to trimming and J lost 8 bases; unmatched junction nucleotides: 8. The CDR3 is 14 residues long. CDR3 nucleotide sequence: TGTGCCAGCAGTGAGAGGACAGGGACCTACGGCTACACCTTC. Its translation: CASSERTGTYGYTF.

This clone was recorded a few times. The V and J genes are TRBV14 and TRBJ2-4; TRBD2 is a possible D gene (7 bases). The CDR3 sequence is 14 residues long. V gave up 2 bases and J gave up 7 bases, with 12 bases separating them. Germline V gene data show CDR1 as SGHDN and CDR2 as FVKESK. The chain's CDR3 is CASSQRGAGNIQYF. The CDR3 coding sequence is TGTGCCAGCAGCCAACGGGGGGCAGGGAACATTCAGTACTTC.

This sequence joins TRBV6-5 and TRBJ2-2; D ambiguous. The CDR3 contains 15 residues. V lost 4 bases and J 6 bases, leaving 15 bases between the germline ends. In germline, CDR1 is MNHEY, CDR2 SVGAGI. The CDR3 bases are TGTGCCAGCAGTTCGGTCACCGGGTCGGCCGGGGAGCTGTTTTTT. Translating gives CASSSVTGSAGELFF.

Only a few counts were recorded for this clone. The chain uses TRBV4-3 and TRBJ2-7, with D unresolved. The CDR3 is 13 amino acids. Trimming left V 0 bases short and J 4 bases short, with 7 bases between. Germline CDR1 reads LGHNA; CDR2 reads YSLEER. DNA of the CDR3: TGCGCCAGCAGCCAAGACAAACAGTACGAGCAGTACTTC. Amino acids: CASSQDKQYEQYF.

The chain employs TRBV6-1 and TRBJ1-5; the D gene is possibly TRBD1 (6 bases). Germline CDR1 and CDR2: MNHNS and SASEGT. The CDR3 spans 13 residues. V was pared by 8 bases and J by 4 bases, with 12 bases between. CDR3: CASRTTGNQPQHF. CDR3 bases: TGTGCCAGCCGAACAACAGGGAATCAGCCCCAGCATTTT.

The chain employs TRBV7-9 and TRBJ1-1, with D possibly being TRBD1 (6 bases). The CDR3 sequence is 14 residues long. Trimming cost V 5 bases and J 3 bases, with 13 bases left between them. Germline V gene data show CDR1 as SEHNR and CDR2 as FQNEAQ (reference sequence). The CDR3 coding sequence is TGTGCCAGCAGCCCCAGCAGGGGAGACACTGAAGCTTTCTTT. Protein product: CASSPSRGDTEAFF.

The chain carries TRBV6-1 and TRBJ2-1, with TRBD2 matching over 12 bases. V lost 4 bases and J lost 4; bases outside the gene matches: 8. Germline values: CDR1 MNHNS, CDR2 SASEGT. The CDR3 extends over 17 amino acids. In DNA, the CDR3 is TGTGCCAGCAGTGCGACTAGCGGGGGCTATGTGTACAATGAGCAGTTCTTC. Protein product: CASSATSGGYVYNEQFF.

This chain joins TRBV9 and TRBJ1-3; a weak D match, TRBD1 (6 bases). V gave up 1 base and J gave up 5 bases, with 13 bases separating them. CDR3 length: 15 residues. Per germline, CDR1 SGDLS and CDR2 YYNGEE. CDR3 DNA: TGTGCCAGCAGCGTAACGGACGGACAGCGAAACACCATATATTTT. It encodes CASSVTDGQRNTIYF.

On this clone itself: Mismatch with germline at one junction end may stem from a read error. The chain joins TRBV7-7 to TRBJ2-5; 10 nucleotides line up with TRBD2. This CDR3 is built from 18 residues. The V gene's germline CDR1 is SSHAT and CDR2 FNYEAQ (reference sequence). The CDR3: CASSLDGWSSGGQETQYF. CDR3 in DNA: TGTGCTAGCAGCTTAGACGGGTGGTCTAGCGGGGGCCAAGAGACCCAGTACTTC.

The chain carries TRBV7-8 and TRBJ2-1; D perhaps matches TRBD2 (6 bases). Germline V lookup: CDR1 SGHVS, CDR2 FQNEAQ. V shed 0 bases and J shed 8 bases, with 8 bases lying between them. This CDR3 has 13 residues. CDR3 sequence: CASSLARGYEQFF. The CDR3 bases are TGTGCCAGCAGCTTAGCCCGGGGGTATGAGCAGTTCTTC.

In its sample, this clone was seen a few times. The chain uses TRBV5-1 and TRBJ2-3; a possible D gene is TRBD2 (6 bases). The V gene lost 0 bases and the J gene lost 5 bases, with 13 bases spanning the gap. CDR3 length: 15 residues. CDR1 is SGHRS, CDR2 YFSETQ, per germline. The DNA for the CDR3 is TGCGCCAGCAGCTTGGCGGGGACGCGGGGAGATACGCAGTATTTT. Encoded protein: CASSLAGTRGDTQYF.

V gene TRBV6-6 combines with J gene TRBJ1-1, with 9 bases matching TRBD1. Germline V gives CDR1 MNHNY, CDR2 SVGAGI (reference sequence). V lost 8 bases and J lost 5; bases outside the gene matches: 15. The CDR3 is 16 amino acids. CDR3 sequence reads: CASRPSWDRETTEAFF. The CDR3 region has the DNA TGTGCCAGCCGACCATCGTGGGACAGGGAAACGACTGAAGCTTTCTTT.

Turning to this clone: At the DNA level, this CDR3 is encoded by other sequences in the same sample as well. The genes are TRBV6-6 and TRBJ2-2, with a tentative D call TRBD1 (6 bases). There are 14 residues in the CDR3. In germline, CDR1 is MNHNY, CDR2 SVGAGI (reference sequence). V gave up 2 bases and J gave up 5 bases, with 9 bases separating them. In DNA, the CDR3 is TGTGCCAGCAGTTACGGCAGGGGAACCGGGGAGCTGTTTTTT. Protein product: CASSYGRGTGELFF.

This sequence joins TRBV4-3 and TRBJ2-3, with 8 positions matching TRBD2. J gave up 1 base and V 0 bases, and 6 bases lay outside the gene matches. Germline CDR1 is LGHNA and CDR2 is YSLEER. The CDR3 extends over 17 amino acids. The CDR3 sequence is CASSQDGNGGGTDTQYF. In nucleotides, the CDR3 is TGCGCCAGCAGCCAAGATGGAAACGGGGGGGGCACAGATACGCAGTATTTT.

The chain employs TRBV7-9 and TRBJ1-2, with D possibly TRBD1 on 5 matching bases. This CDR3 spans 15 amino acids. V lost 2 bases, J lost 5 bases, and 15 bases lay in between. The germline CDR1 and CDR2 sequences are SEHNR and FQNEAQ (reference sequence). CDR3 sequence (DNA): TGTGCCAGCAGCTTAATAGGCGGACGGACATATGGCTACACCTTC. This translates into CASSLIGGRTYGYTF.

The V and J genes are TRBV7-6 and TRBJ1-1; D unclear. This CDR3 comprises 14 residues. CDR1 SGHVS and CDR2 FNYEAQ come from the germline V gene. The V end lost 1 base, the J end lost 3 bases, and 9 bases lay between the germline ends. DNA for the CDR3: TGTGCCAGCAGCTTAGTCGAGGAAGACACTGAAGCTTTCTTT. It yields the protein CASSLVEEDTEAFF.

The genes are TRBV6-9 and TRBJ2-2; 9 bases agree with TRBD2. The J segment lost 1 base and the V segment lost 10 bases, leaving 7 bases of the junction unmatched. Germline V gives CDR1 MNHGY, CDR2 SVAAGI. CDR3 length equals 15 residues. DNA for the CDR3: TGTGCCACCGTGGTAGCGGGGGAGAACACCGGGGAGCTGTTTTTT. This codes for CATVVAGENTGELFF.

This clone was seen a handful of times. The chain links TRBV7-9 to TRBJ2-7, with 12 positions matching TRBD1. The CDR3 loop spans 17 amino acids. J gave up 3 bases and V 1 base, and 7 bases lay outside the gene matches. Germline values: CDR1 SEHNR, CDR2 FQNEAQ (reference sequence). The chain's CDR3 is CASSLDPGQGANYEQYF. In nucleotides, the CDR3 is TGTGCCAGCAGCTTAGATCCGGGACAGGGGGCTAACTACGAGCAGTACTTC.

The genes are TRBV5-6 and TRBJ1-5; the D is unclear. Germline CDR1 reads SGHDT; CDR2 reads YYEEEE. There are 14 residues in the CDR3. The V and J ends lost 0 bases and 5 bases respectively, with 9 bases between them. The CDR3 is CASSLVGGDQPQHF. CDR3 in DNA: TGTGCCAGCAGCTTGGTCGGCGGGGATCAGCCCCAGCATTTT. The full variable domain, with the rest looked up from reference TRBV5-6 and TRBJ1-5, is DAGVTQSPTHLIKTRGQQVTLRCSPKSGHDTVSWYQQALGQGPQFIFQYYEEEERQRGNFPDRFSGHQFPNYSSELNVNALLLGDSALYLCASSLVGGDQPQHFGDGTRLSIL.

The count of this clone is one. V and J are TRBV9 and TRBJ2-1; a possible D gene is TRBD1 (10 bases). CDR3 length equals 20 residues. CDR1 and CDR2 from the germline V gene are SGDLS and YYNGEE. V was trimmed by 4 bases and J by 7 bases, leaving 33 bases between them. CDR3 residues: CASSFRGGDRGVQNGNEQFF. CDR3 DNA: TGTGCCAGCAGCTTCCGCGGGGGGGACAGGGGCGTCCAGAACGGGAATGAGCAGTTCTTC.